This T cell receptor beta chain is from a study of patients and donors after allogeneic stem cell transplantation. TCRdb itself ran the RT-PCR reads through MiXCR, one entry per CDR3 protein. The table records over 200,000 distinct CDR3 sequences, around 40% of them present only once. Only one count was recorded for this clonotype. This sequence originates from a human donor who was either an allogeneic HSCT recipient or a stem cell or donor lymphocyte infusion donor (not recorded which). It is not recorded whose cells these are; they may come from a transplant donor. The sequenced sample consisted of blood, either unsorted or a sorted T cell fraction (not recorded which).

The CDR3 DNA is TGCGCCAGCAGCTCGTTGGTACAGGGGCGAAGTTTGAAGACCCAGTACTTC. It is translated as CASSSLVQGRSLKTQYF. V is TRBV5-1 and J is TRBJ2-5; 7 bases line up with TRBD1. The V and J ends lost 3 bases and 6 bases, in that order; junction bases with no gene match: 17. The CDR3 has 17 residues. Germline values: CDR1 SGHRS, CDR2 YFSETQ.